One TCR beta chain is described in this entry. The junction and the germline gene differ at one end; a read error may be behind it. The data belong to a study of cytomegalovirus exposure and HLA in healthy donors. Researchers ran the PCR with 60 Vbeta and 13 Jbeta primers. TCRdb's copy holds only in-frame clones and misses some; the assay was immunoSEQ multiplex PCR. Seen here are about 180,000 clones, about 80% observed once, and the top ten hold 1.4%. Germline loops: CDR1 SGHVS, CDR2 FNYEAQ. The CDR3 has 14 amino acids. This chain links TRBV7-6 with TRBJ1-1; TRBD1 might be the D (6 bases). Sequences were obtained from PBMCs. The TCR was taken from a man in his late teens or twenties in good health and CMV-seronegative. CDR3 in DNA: TGTGCCAGCAGCTTAAATGCAGGGGCCCGTCCGCCGACATTT. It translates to CASSLNAGARPPTF. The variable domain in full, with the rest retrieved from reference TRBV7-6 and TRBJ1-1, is GAGVSQSPRYKVTKRGQDVALRCDPISGHVSLYWYRQALGQGPEFLTYFNYEAQQDKSGLPNDRFSAERPEGSISTLTIQRTEQRDSAMYRCASSLNAGARPPTFGQGTRLTVV.